This T cell receptor (beta chain) appears in the sequencing data of a study of OX40 agonist ivuxolimab in advanced cancers. Across the study: Ivuxolimab, an agonist antibody against OX40 (CD134), was given to patients. It was permissible to have had prior anti-PD-1, anti-PD-L1 or anti-CTLA-4 therapy, and over 35% had some. Patients with hepatocellular carcinoma, melanoma, renal cell or head and neck cancer made up the dose-escalation patients. Study outcomes and limitations: Individuals who were partial responders at 0.1-3.0 mg/kg had clonal expansion that ranked among the lowest.

The repertoire was sequenced with immunoSEQ multiplex PCR; TCRdb's copy has only in-frame clones and lacks some. This table holds about 22,000 clones, just under 85% found once. As for this clone: Its antigen is not known.

This CDR3 is built from 14 residues. V was clipped by 6 bases and J by 3 bases, with 12 bases between them. Germline V lookup: CDR1 MDHEN, CDR2 SYDVKM. This sequence originates from an adult with an advanced solid tumor such as melanoma, head and neck, liver or kidney cancer. Sequenced here: CD4+ or CD8+ T cells sorted from blood, sampled in a trial of the OX40 agonist ivuxolimab. This chain connects TRBV28 to TRBJ2-1, with a weak D call TRBD2 (5 bases). The CDR3 sequence is CASSFPGVYNEQFF. CDR3 sequence (DNA): TGTGCCAGCAGCTTCCCCGGGGTCTACAATGAGCAGTTCTTC. Drawing the rest from reference TRBV28 and TRBJ2-1, the complete variable domain is DVKVTQSSRYLVKRTGEKVFLECVQDMDHENMFWYRQDPGLGLRLIYFSYDVKMKEKGDIPEGYSVSREKKERFSLILESASTNQTSMYLCASSFPGVYNEQFFGPGTRLTVL.